The 32 T cell receptor beta chains below all came from one sample that was sequenced in a study of T cells after yellow fever vaccination. TCRdb fed the 5' RACE reads into MiXCR, producing one record per CDR3 protein. Of about 400,000 distinct CDR3 sequences in the sample, 6.2% were seen once. The source was PBMCs, collected 5 days after the yellow fever booster vaccination. The source of these receptors is a man aged 25 to 45 who received the YFV17D yellow fever vaccine.

This sequence joins TRBV6-2 or TRBV6-3 and TRBJ2-1; 10 bases map to TRBD2. The length of the CDR3 is 15 residues. The trim removed 7 bases at V and 8 bases at J, leaving 11 bases unmatched. Germline lookup yields CDR1 MNHEY and CDR2 SVGEGT. The CDR3 region is CASTFTSSGSDEQFF. In DNA, the CDR3 is TGTGCCAGCACGTTTACGTCTAGCGGGAGCGATGAGCAGTTCTTC.

There are a few counts of this clonotype. The gene calls are TRBV27 and TRBJ2-5; D might be TRBD1 (5 bases). Per germline, CDR1 MNHEY and CDR2 SMNVEV (reference sequence). There are 15 residues in the CDR3. Between the trimmed V and J ends, which lost 5 bases and 5 bases, there was a span of 18 bases. The CDR3: CASSPQGQARETQYF. In DNA form, the CDR3 reads TGTGCCAGCAGTCCCCAGGGCCAGGCGAGGGAGACCCAGTACTTC.

This clonotype was seen ten or more times. The CDR3 DNA reads as TGTGCAGCCGGTGAGGGAGATACGCAGTATTTT. It codes for CAAGEGDTQYF. The rearrangement uses TRBV12-3 or TRBV12-4 and TRBJ2-3; D possibly corresponds to TRBD2 (5 bases). The CDR3 loop spans 11 amino acids.

This clonotype was seen a handful of times. The genes are TRBV29-1 and TRBJ2-6, with unresolved D. V was trimmed by 4 bases and J by 2 bases, leaving 3 bases between them. The germline CDR1 and CDR2 sequences are SQVTM and ANQGSEA. CDR3 size: 12 residues. The CDR3 nucleotides read TGCAGCGTTGCGGCTGGGGCCAACGTCCTGACTTTC. This gives the protein CSVAAGANVLTF.

The sample holds many counts of this clonotype. This chain links TRBV12-3 or TRBV12-4 with TRBJ2-7, with D perhaps given as TRBD1 or TRBD2 (5 bases each). This CDR3 is built from 13 residues. The germline V and J ends were trimmed by 2 bases and 7 bases, with 12 bases remaining between them. The CDR3 DNA is TGTGCCAGCAGTTTACCAGGGACCCTAGAGCAGTACTTC. Its translation is CASSLPGTLEQYF.

This clonotype was seen at least ten times. This chain joins TRBV5-1 and TRBJ2-2, with a possible D match to TRBD2 (6 bases). The CDR3 extends over 16 amino acids. Trimming cost V 0 bases and J 1 base, with 10 bases left between them. Germline-derived CDR1 and CDR2 are SGHRS and YFSETQ. CDR3 sequence: CASSLVRGKNTGELFF. The DNA of the CDR3 is TGCGCCAGCAGCTTGGTTCGCGGGAAGAACACCGGGGAGCTGTTTTTT.

V gene TRBV20-1 combines with J gene TRBJ2-1; 9 bases are a match to TRBD2. The J segment lost 7 bases and the V segment lost 5 bases, leaving 12 bases of the junction unmatched. The V gene's germline CDR1 is DFQATT and CDR2 SNEGSKA (reference sequence). The CDR3 runs to 15 residues. The CDR3 bases are TGCAGTGCTTATGCAGCGGGAGGAGGGGAGAATGAGCAGTTCTTC. Protein product: CSAYAAGGGENEQFF.

This clonotype was picked up many times. V gene TRBV29-1 combines with J gene TRBJ2-1; 9 bases map to TRBD2. CDR3 size: 14 residues. Trimming at V came to 6 bases and at J to 9 bases, leaving 12 bases not matched to a gene. Germline CDR1 and CDR2: SQVTM and ANQGSEA. The CDR3 here is CSVRGVAGAVEQFF. For the CDR3, the DNA is TGCAGCGTGCGGGGGGTAGCGGGAGCCGTTGAGCAGTTCTTC.

This clonotype was seen at least ten times. The CDR3 loop reads CASSFDIRALLQETQYF. The CDR3 bases are TGCGCCAGCAGCTTCGATATTCGGGCGCTGTTACAAGAGACCCAGTACTTC. The chain recombines TRBV5-1 with TRBJ2-5; D ambiguous. Germline V CDR1 and CDR2: SGHRS, YFSETQ. V dropped 2 bases and J dropped 2 bases, with 19 bases sitting between them. The CDR3 length is 17 residues.

This clonotype was recorded at least ten times. The chain carries TRBV29-1 and TRBJ2-1; 12 nucleotides line up with TRBD2. Per germline, CDR1 SQVTM and CDR2 ANQGSEA. The CDR3 spans 14 residues. Germline trimming cut 4 bases from V and 8 bases from J; bases unmatched to any gene: 6. CDR3 nucleotides: TGCAGCGTTGTACTAGCGGGAGGAAGTGATGAGCAGTTCTTC. It yields the protein CSVVLAGGSDEQFF.

This rearrangement joins TRBV6-5 to TRBJ2-5; the match to TRBD2 covers 15 bases. The trim removed 4 bases at V and 5 bases at J, leaving 5 bases unmatched. The CDR3 sequence is 16 residues long. Germline-derived CDR1 and CDR2 are MNHEY and SVGAGI. CDR3 amino acids: CASSSRGLAGGETQYF. CDR3 coding DNA: TGTGCCAGCAGTTCCCGAGGACTAGCGGGAGGGGAGACCCAGTACTTC.

This clonotype was seen ten or more times. V and J are TRBV20-1 and TRBJ2-5; no clear D gene. The CDR3 sequence is 11 residues long. Trimming cost V 0 bases and J 5 bases, with 4 bases left between them. Germline CDR1 is DFQATT and CDR2 is SNEGSKA (reference sequence). The CDR3 DNA sequence: TGCAGTGCTAGAGATCTCGAGACCCAGTACTTC. The encoded protein is CSARDLETQYF.

Many counts were recorded for this clonotype. The chain uses TRBV5-1 and TRBJ2-3; D gene unclear. There are 12 residues in the CDR3. V shed 1 base and J shed 2 bases, with 2 bases lying between them. In germline, CDR1 is SGHRS, CDR2 YFSETQ. The CDR3 DNA reads TGCGCCAGCAGCTTGTTCACAGATACGCAGTATTTT. This codes for CASSLFTDTQYF.

V and J are TRBV7-2 and TRBJ2-7; possibly TRBD1 for D (5 bases). The germline V gene encodes CDR1 SGHTA and CDR2 FQGNSA. V lost 8 bases to trimming and J lost 5 bases, with 13 bases between them. This CDR3 region has 12 residues. The CDR3 DNA sequence: TGTGCCAGCCTCGTCCAGGGCCACGAGCAGTACTTC. Translation: CASLVQGHEQYF.

This sequence joins TRBV19 and TRBJ1-5; TRBD1 aligns across 7 bases. The CDR3 is 16 residues long. CDR1 is LNHDA, CDR2 SQIVND, per germline (reference sequence). J gave up 2 bases and V 6 bases, and 10 bases lay outside the gene matches. The CDR3 nucleotides are TGTGCCAGTAGCCCCCCTGACGGACAGGGCAATCAGCCCCAGCATTTT. It is translated as CASSPPDGQGNQPQHF.

In this sample, this clonotype turned up many times. The chain joins TRBV6-2 or TRBV6-3 to TRBJ2-2; possibly TRBD1 for D (5 bases). Germline CDR1 is MNHEY and CDR2 is SVGEGT. V lost 6 bases to trimming and J lost 2 bases, with 13 bases between them. The CDR3 spans 15 residues. CDR3 sequence (DNA): TGTGCCAGCAGGACAGCTACAATCAACACCGGGGAGCTGTTTTTT. Protein sequence: CASRTATINTGELFF.

The CDR3 spells CASTWGSGTDTQYF. Here the CDR3 DNA reads TGTGCCAGCACCTGGGGTAGCGGCACAGATACGCAGTATTTT. This chain uses TRBV5-6 with TRBJ2-3, with a tentative D call TRBD2 (5 bases). Germline values: CDR1 SGHDT, CDR2 YYEEEE. The CDR3 contains 14 residues. The V end was cut by 6 bases, the J end by 1 base, with 12 bases between.

At least ten counts were recorded for this clonotype. The chain links TRBV12-3 or TRBV12-4 to TRBJ1-3; D uncertain. This CDR3 spans 14 amino acids. Deletions cut 3 bases from V and 2 bases from J, with 8 bases between. This chain's CDR3 is CASSFLDTGNTIYF. DNA for the CDR3: TGTGCCAGCAGTTTTCTAGATACTGGAAACACCATATATTTT.

This clonotype was detected only a few times. V usage is TRBV15 and J usage is TRBJ2-1; possibly TRBD1 for D (6 bases). V was clipped by 0 bases and J by 8 bases, with 20 bases between them. Germline lookup yields CDR1 LNHNV and CDR2 YYDKDF (reference sequence). CDR3 length: 17 residues. For the CDR3, the DNA is TGTGCCACCAGCAGAGATTTTGGGCAGGGGCCTAGTGATGAGCAGTTCTTC. Translation gives CATSRDFGQGPSDEQFF.

This clonotype has ten or more counts. The genes are TRBV7-2 and TRBJ2-3, with TRBD2 identical over 7 bases. The length of the CDR3 is 16 residues. The V gene end was trimmed by 6 bases and the J gene end by 2 bases; junction bases not matched to a gene: 11. Germline CDR1 reads SGHTA; CDR2 reads FQGNSA. This CDR3 is CASSLFPGGPTDTQYF. The CDR3 DNA follows: TGTGCCAGCAGTTTATTTCCGGGAGGACCCACAGATACGCAGTATTTT.

This sequence joins TRBV7-9 and TRBJ2-3; 7 bases are a match to TRBD1. Germline CDR1 reads SEHNR; CDR2 reads FQNEAQ (reference sequence). V gave up 1 base and J gave up 7 bases; unmatched junction bases: 5. The CDR3 consists of 14 residues. The CDR3 loop reads CASSLEGALNTQYF. The CDR3 DNA sequence: TGTGCCAGCAGCTTAGAGGGGGCGTTGAATACGCAGTATTTT.

This rearrangement joins TRBV5-1 to TRBJ2-1; D call uncertain. Trimming cost V 1 base and J 1 base, with 12 bases left between them. Germline values: CDR1 SGHRS, CDR2 YFSETQ. The CDR3 contains 16 residues. CDR3 amino acids: CASSLIRLRSYNEQFF. Written as DNA, the CDR3 is TGCGCCAGCAGCTTGATTAGGCTCCGGTCCTACAATGAGCAGTTCTTC.

This sequence joins TRBV5-3 and TRBJ2-1; 14 bases are shared with TRBD2. TRBV5-3 counts as an open reading frame of uncertain function. The CDR3 sequence is 16 residues long. The J segment lost 7 bases and the V segment lost 0 bases, leaving 3 bases of the junction unmatched. This CDR3 reads CARSLGLAGGPNEQFF. For the CDR3, the DNA is TGTGCCAGAAGCTTGGGACTAGCGGGAGGGCCTAATGAGCAGTTCTTC.

This clonotype was detected only a few times. The DNA for the CDR3 is TGCAGTGCTGGAAGACAGGACTTCCAAGAGACCCAGTACTTC. It is translated as CSAGRQDFQETQYF. The V and J genes are TRBV20-1 and TRBJ2-5; possibly TRBD1 for D (6 bases). Per the germline V gene, CDR1 is DFQATT and CDR2 is SNEGSKA (reference sequence). V was cut by 5 bases and J by 1 base, with 14 bases left in between. The CDR3 length is 14 residues.

This clonotype was seen only a few times. V usage is TRBV12-5 and J usage is TRBJ2-1, with D possibly matching TRBD2 (7 bases). The V end was cut by 4 bases, the J end by 8 bases, with 18 bases between. CDR3 length equals 15 residues. The germline V gene encodes CDR1 LGHNT and CDR2 FRNRAP. CDR3 sequence: CASGSSAQGGHEQFF. The CDR3 coding sequence is TGTGCTAGTGGTTCCTCCGCACAGGGAGGGCATGAGCAGTTCTTC.

This clonotype was seen ten or more times. The chain has TRBV10-3 and TRBJ2-7, with D perhaps matching TRBD2 (6 bases). The V end was cut by 7 bases, the J end by 4 bases, with 17 bases between. Per the germline V gene, CDR1 is ENHRY and CDR2 is SYGVKD. This CDR3 has 14 residues. CDR3 DNA: TGTGCCATCACTAAATCCGGGGGTGGGTACGAGCAGTACTTC. Translating gives CAITKSGGGYEQYF.

This clonotype was counted many times. J is TRBJ2-7 and V is TRBV25-1, with 10 nucleotides matching TRBD2. Germline V gene data show CDR1 as MGHDK and CDR2 as SYGVNS. J lost 4 bases, V lost 4 bases, and 7 bases had no gene match. The CDR3 spans 15 residues. CDR3 amino acids: CASSATSGKWYEQYF. In DNA, the CDR3 is TGTGCCAGCAGTGCAACTAGCGGGAAATGGTACGAGCAGTACTTC.

The V call is TRBV14, the J call TRBJ2-1, with TRBD1 matching 10 bases. Germline V gives CDR1 SGHDN, CDR2 FVKESK. CDR3 length: 15 residues. The V and J ends lost 0 bases and 10 bases, in that order; junction bases with no gene match: 6. CDR3: CASSQDWDRGSEQFF. For the CDR3, the DNA is TGTGCCAGCAGCCAAGATTGGGACAGGGGTTCGGAGCAGTTCTTC.

This clonotype has just a few counts. This chain uses TRBV25-1 with TRBJ1-2; a possible D gene is TRBD1 (5 bases). The CDR3 is made up of 15 amino acids. Germline loops: CDR1 MGHDK, CDR2 SYGVNS. The V and J ends lost 3 bases and 0 bases respectively, with 11 bases between them. CDR3 sequence: CASSDGGLTNYGYTF. The CDR3 DNA reads TGTGCCAGCAGTGACGGGGGGTTGACTAACTATGGCTACACCTTC.

The chain carries TRBV7-2 and TRBJ2-7, with a tentative D call TRBD1 (6 bases). V dropped 5 bases and J dropped 0 bases, with 14 bases sitting between them. The CDR3 totals 15 residues. Germline V lookup: CDR1 SGHTA, CDR2 FQGNSA. Here the CDR3 reads CASSPVGTYSYEQYF. The CDR3 nucleotides are TGTGCCAGCAGCCCTGTTGGGACATACTCCTACGAGCAGTACTTC.

This clonotype appeared many times. The J gene is TRBJ2-5, the V gene TRBV6-4; 9 positions match TRBD2. Germline V gives CDR1 MRHNA, CDR2 SNTAGT. There are 15 residues in the CDR3. J lost 2 bases, V lost 6 bases, and 7 bases had no gene match. This chain's CDR3 is CASSGTSPMQETQYF. The CDR3 nucleotides are TGTGCCAGCAGCGGGACTAGCCCTATGCAAGAGACCCAGTACTTC.

This clonotype was seen at least ten times. The chain combines TRBV7-9 with TRBJ2-7; D unresolved. Germline CDR1 reads SEHNR; CDR2 reads FQNEAQ (reference sequence). This CDR3 has 11 residues. Trimming stripped 5 bases from V and 0 bases from J, with 2 bases between. CDR3: CASSLSYEQYF. The CDR3 nucleotides are TGTGCCAGCAGCCTCTCCTACGAGCAGTACTTC.